This is a list of T cell receptor beta chains from one sample in a study of tumor-infiltrating lymphocytes in primary liver carcinoma. MiXCR was run by TCRdb on the multiplex PCR reads, yielding one entry per CDR3 protein. The sample records roughly 53,000 distinct CDR3 sequences, 70% to 75% being singletons. Sample: liver tumor tissue from sampling region 2. These receptor sequences come from a man between 35 and 55 years old with primary liver carcinoma and hepatitis B virus infection. Each CDR3 is given with its conserved first and last residue. A D gene is named only where the DNA matches it firmly. Clone sizes are given selectively: once, few, many, or a class where the clone is expanded.

j_gene | v_gene | abundance | d_gene | CDR3aa | CDR3nt
TRBJ2-6 | TRBV6-5 | . | . | CASSRETGANVRTF | TGTGCCAGCAGTCGAGAAACTGGGGCCAACGTCCGGACTTTC
TRBJ2-5 | TRBV12-3/TRBV12-4 | . | . | CGRSLGQGWEETQYF | TGTGGCAGGAGTTTAGGCCAGGGATGGGAAGAGACCCAGTACTTC
TRBJ2-2 | TRBV6-5 | . | . | CASSYPWGTGKLFF | TGTGCCAGCAGTTACCCGTGGGGAACCGGGAAGCTGTTTTTT
TRBJ1-2 | TRBV6-5 | . | TRBD1 | CASSYSTGGNSYTF | TGTGCCAGTAGTTACTCTACAGGGGGCAATAGCTACACCTTC
TRBJ1-5 | TRBV12-3/TRBV12-4 | . | . | CTSIKGSSNQPQHF | TGTACCAGCATCAAGGGCTCAAGCAATCAGCCCCAGCATTTT
TRBJ2-7 | TRBV12-3/TRBV12-4 | . | TRBD1 | CASSQQGAAERHF | TGTGCCAGCAGTCAACAGGGGGCTGCCGAGCGGCACTTC
TRBJ2-1 | TRBV7-9 | . | . | CASITTSNEQFF | TGTGCCAGCATTACTACTAGCAATGAGCAGTTCTTC
TRBJ2-7 | TRBV7-9 | . | . | CTSSSLGYEQYF | TGTACCAGCAGCTCTCTTGGGTACGAGCAGTATTTC
TRBJ2-3 | TRBV28 | . | . | CASSLARQATDTQYF | TGTGCCAGCAGTTTGGCGAGACAAGCCACAGATACGCAGTATTTT
TRBJ2-1 | TRBV4-1 | many | TRBD2 | CASSQNGRPENEQFF | TGCGCCAGCAGCCAGAACGGGAGGCCCGAAAATGAGCAGTTCTTC
TRBJ1-1 | TRBV12-5 | . | . | CASALEVSPPTF | TGTGCTAGTGCTTTGGAAGTGTCACCACCTACCTTT
TRBJ2-7 | TRBV6-2/TRBV6-3 | . | . | CVSSYSLGGAIKEQYF | TGTGTCAGCAGTTACTCCCTCGGGGGAGCTATTAAGGAGCAGTACTTC
TRBJ1-1 | TRBV28 | . | . | CARHSRGLNTGAFF | TGTGCCAGACACAGCCGGGGGTTGAACACTGGAGCTTTCTTT
TRBJ2-3 | TRBV29-1 | once | . | CSVDCPSRMQYF | TGCAGCGTTGACTGCCCGTCGCGAATGCAGTATTTT
TRBJ2-7 | TRBV4-1 | many | TRBD1 | CASSQVRTGRNEQYF | TGCGCCAGCAGCCAAGTAAGGACAGGGCGAAACGAGCAGTACTTC
TRBJ2-1 | TRBV6-1 | . | . | CANIFQVLSYNEQFF | TGTGCCAATATTTTCCAAGTCCTCTCCTACAATGAGCAGTTCTTC
TRBJ2-7 | TRBV6-1 | . | . | CARCEWVFYGQYF | TGTGCCAGGTGTGAGTGGGTTTTCTACGGGCAGTACTTC
TRBJ2-4 | TRBV5-6 | . | . | CVSSLLGGLGNIQYF | TGTGTCAGCAGCTTGTTAGGGGGATTAGGAAACATTCAGTATTTC
TRBJ2-3 | TRBV4-1 | many | TRBD2 | CASSGGREIDTQYF | TGCGCCAGCAGCGGCGGGAGGGAGATAGATACGCAGTATTTT
TRBJ2-7 | TRBV13 | few | TRBD1 | CASGLGQGQYF | TGTGCCAGCGGCCTAGGACAGGGTCAGTACTTC
TRBJ1-4 | TRBV6-5 | many | . | CASRSKAAGNEKLFF | TGTGCCAGCAGGTCTAAGGCGGCAGGGAATGAAAAACTGTTTTTT
TRBJ2-3 | TRBV6-1 | . | . | CASSEREQDQPQYF | TGTGCCAGCAGTGAAAGAGAACAGGATCAGCCCCAGTATTTT
TRBJ2-3 | TRBV14 | . | . | CPSSQPRDTFSTDTQYF | TGTCCCAGCAGCCAGCCCAGAGATACCTTTAGCACAGATACGCAGTATTTT
TRBJ2-7 | TRBV4-1 | . | . | CANSQVRANEQYF | TGCGCCAACAGCCAAGTCAGGGCTAACGAGCAGTACTTC
TRBJ2-1 | TRBV7-2 | once | . | CASSSWAQPPNEQFF | TGTGCCAGCAGCTCCTGGGCCCAACCCCCCAATGAGCAGTTCTTC
TRBJ2-2 | TRBV7-3 | few | . | CASSSQADGELFF | TGTGCCAGCAGTTCACAGGCGGACGGGGAGCTGTTTTTT
TRBJ2-6 | TRBV7-8 | . | TRBD1 | CASSRRTGPQLGIGANVLTF | TGTGCCAGCAGCCGCCGGACAGGGCCTCAACTTGGAATTGGGGCCAACGTCCTGACTTTC
TRBJ2-2 | TRBV11-2 | . | . | CTSSLVELSGTGELFF | TGTACCAGCAGCTTAGTGGAACTATCGGGAACCGGGGAGCTGTTTTTT
TRBJ2-3 | TRBV28 | medium-sized | TRBD2 | CASSLASGSTDTQYF | TGCGCCAGCAGCTTGGCTAGCGGGAGCACAGATACGCAGTATTTT
TRBJ2-1 | TRBV12-3/TRBV12-4 | few | TRBD2 | CASSLGLAHNEQFF | TGTGCTAGCAGTTTAGGACTAGCCCACAATGAGCAGTTCTTC
TRBJ2-2 | TRBV6-6 | . | . | CASSYAAVGTGGLFF | TGTGCCAGCAGTTACGCTGCGGTCGGGACCGGGGGGCTGTTTTTT
TRBJ1-2 | TRBV12-3/TRBV12-4 | . | . | CASCTTRGAFGYTF | TGTGCCAGCTGTACCACAAGGGGGGCGTTTGGCTACACCTTC
TRBJ2-1 | TRBV4-1 | many | . | CASSQGPYNEQFF | TGCGCCAGCAGCCAAGGGCCCTACAATGAGCAGTTCTTC
TRBJ1-3 | TRBV6-5 | once | . | CARDDRYSGNTIYF | TGTGCCAGAGACGACCGTTACTCTGGAAACACCATATATTTT
TRBJ2-3 | TRBV5-1 | many | TRBD2 | CASSLEPRESIDTQYF | TGCGCCAGCAGCTTGGAGCCGCGGGAGAGTATAGATACGCAGTATTTT
TRBJ2-3 | TRBV10-1 | . | . | CASGEGGGPDTQYF | TGCGCCAGCGGCGAGGGGGGGGGGCCAGATACGCAGTATTTT
TRBJ2-7 | TRBV7-8 | . | TRBD1 | CASSALTGYYEQYF | TGTGCCAGTTCAGCCTTGACAGGGTACTACGAGCAATACTTC
TRBJ2-5 | TRBV4-1 | many | TRBD1 | CASSQRSGQGDQETQYF | TGCGCCAGCAGCCAACGGAGCGGACAGGGGGACCAAGAGACCCAGTACTTC
TRBJ2-1 | TRBV20-1 | few | . | CSAISGDEQFF | TGCAGTGCTATCTCAGGCGATGAGCAGTTCTTC
TRBJ2-1 | TRBV10-3 | many | TRBD2 | CAISDSREVDNEQFF | TGTGCCATCAGTGACTCGCGGGAGGTTGACAATGAGCAGTTCTTC
TRBJ2-5 | TRBV18 | few | TRBD2 | CASSPGLAGQETQYF | TGTGCCAGCTCACCTGGACTAGCGGGCCAAGAGACCCAGTACTTC
TRBJ1-5 | TRBV29-1 | . | . | CNVRHGSQPQHF | TGCAACGTGAGACATGGAAGTCAGCCCCAGCATTTT
TRBJ2-2 | TRBV12-3/TRBV12-4 | once | . | CASSYWNTGEPFF | TGTGCCAGCAGCTACTGGAACACCGGGGAGCCGTTTTTT
TRBJ2-2 | TRBV4-1 | many | . | CAGSQSMDGDLFF | TGCGCCGGCAGCCAAAGTATGGACGGGGACCTGTTTTTT
TRBJ2-7 | TRBV11-2 | medium-sized | TRBD1 | CASSLAGGRAYEQYF | TGTGCCAGCAGCTTAGCAGGGGGCCGGGCCTACGAGCAGTACTTC
TRBJ2-1 | TRBV29-1 | . | TRBD1 | CSGLPEQGMDEQFF | TGCAGCGGATTGCCGGAACAGGGGATGGATGAGCAATTCTTC
TRBJ2-1 | TRBV11-2 | . | . | CTSSLPSVAYNEQCF | TGTACCAGCAGCCTCCCCAGCGTAGCCTACAATGAGCAGTGCTTC
TRBJ1-1 | TRBV10-3 | . | . | CAIGPRGDRNTEAFF | TGTGCCATCGGTCCAAGGGGCGATCGGAATACTGAAGCTTTCTTT
TRBJ2-3 | TRBV6-5 | . | TRBD2 | CACSYSRDGRAILSGIDTQYF | TGTGCCTGCAGCTACTCCCGTGACGGGAGGGCCATTCTTTCGGGTATAGATACGCAGTATTTT
TRBJ2-1 | TRBV7-9 | . | . | CASIDRSGDEQSF | TGTGCCAGCATCGACAGGTCGGGCGATGAGCAGTCCTTC
TRBJ2-7 | TRBV6-5 | . | TRBD1 | CDSRRDRGYEQYF | TGTGACAGTAGACGGGACAGGGGCTACGAGCAGTACTTC
TRBJ1-1 | TRBV6-1 | . | . | CARGNRVTEAFF | TGTGCCAGAGGAAACAGGGTGACTGAAGCTTTCTTT